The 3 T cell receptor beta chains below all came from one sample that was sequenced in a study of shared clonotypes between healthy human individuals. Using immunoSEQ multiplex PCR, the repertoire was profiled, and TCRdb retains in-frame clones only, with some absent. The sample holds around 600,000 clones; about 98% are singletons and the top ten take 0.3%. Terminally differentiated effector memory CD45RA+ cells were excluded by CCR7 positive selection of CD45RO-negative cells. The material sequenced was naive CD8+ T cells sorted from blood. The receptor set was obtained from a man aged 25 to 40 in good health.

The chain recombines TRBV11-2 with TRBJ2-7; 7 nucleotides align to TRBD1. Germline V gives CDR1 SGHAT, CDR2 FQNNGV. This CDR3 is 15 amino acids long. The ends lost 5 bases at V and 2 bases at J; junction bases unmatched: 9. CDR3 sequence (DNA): TGTGCCAGCAGCCCTGCTACGGGACAGCCCTACGAGCAGTACTTC. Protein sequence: CASSPATGQPYEQYF.

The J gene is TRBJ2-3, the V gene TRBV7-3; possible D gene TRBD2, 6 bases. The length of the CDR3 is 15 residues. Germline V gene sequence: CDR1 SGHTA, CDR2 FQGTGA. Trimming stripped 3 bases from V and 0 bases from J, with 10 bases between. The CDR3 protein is CASSFSGSSTDTQYF. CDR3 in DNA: TGTGCCAGCAGCTTTAGCGGTTCTAGCACAGATACGCAGTATTTT.

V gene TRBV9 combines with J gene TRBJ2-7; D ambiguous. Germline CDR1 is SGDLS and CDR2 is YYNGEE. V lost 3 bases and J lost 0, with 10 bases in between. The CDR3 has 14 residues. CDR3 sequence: CASSAGPGSYEQYF. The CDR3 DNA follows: TGTGCCAGCAGCGCCGGACCCGGCTCCTACGAGCAGTACTTC. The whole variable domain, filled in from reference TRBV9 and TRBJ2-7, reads DSGVTQTPKHLITATGQRVTLRCSPRSGDLSVYWYQQSLDQGLQFLIQYYNGEERAKGNILERFSAQQFPDLHSELNLSSLELGDSALYFCASSAGPGSYEQYFGPGTRLTVT.